Below are 6 T cell receptor beta chains sequenced from a single sample in a study of blood T cell repertoires in COVID-19. Using immunoSEQ multiplex PCR, the repertoire was profiled, and TCRdb retains in-frame clones only, with some absent. The sample yields roughly 500,000 clones, more than 75% seen once. Sequences were obtained from PBMCs or T cells enriched from blood (not recorded which). All receptors derive from a middle-aged woman who had recovered from COVID-19.

This sequence joins TRBV15 and TRBJ1-5; no definite D call. There are 17 residues in the CDR3. CDR1 LNHNV and CDR2 YYDKDF come from the germline V gene (reference sequence). Trimming removed 0 bases from V and 1 base from J, with 13 bases in between. The CDR3 region has the DNA TGTGCCACCAGCAGAGATTACGGCGGATTGAGCAATCAGCCCCAGCATTTT. Translating it yields CATSRDYGGLSNQPQHF.

The rearrangement links TRBV5-1 to TRBJ2-1, with D uncertain. CDR3 size: 14 residues. Germline CDR1 and CDR2: SGHRS and YFSETQ. Trimming stripped 0 bases from V and 4 bases from J, with 8 bases between. CDR3 sequence (DNA): TGCGCCAGCAGCTTGGGAGGTGAATACAATGAGCAGTTCTTC. Translating it yields CASSLGGEYNEQFF.

V and J are TRBV7-8 and TRBJ1-5; D perhaps matches TRBD1 (6 bases). Germline values: CDR1 SGHVS, CDR2 FQNEAQ. Trimming took off 1 base at V and 4 bases at J, with 26 bases between the two ends. The CDR3 runs to 20 residues. CDR3 protein: CASSLDGGLQSTLANQPQHF. For the CDR3, the DNA is TGTGCCAGCAGCTTAGATGGGGGCCTTCAATCTACATTGGCGAATCAGCCCCAGCATTTT.

The chain couples TRBV5-1 to TRBJ2-7; D ambiguous. The CDR3 is made up of 13 amino acids. CDR1 SGHRS and CDR2 YFSETQ come from the germline V gene. The ends were cut back, 2 bases at V and 2 bases at J, with 8 bases in the middle. In DNA form, the CDR3 reads TGCGCCAGCAGCTTCGGGTCACCCTACGAGCAGTACTTC. Residues: CASSFGSPYEQYF.

The V call is TRBV29-1, the J call TRBJ2-5; 8 nucleotides line up with TRBD1. V was pared by 4 bases and J by 2 bases, with 3 bases of the junction left unmatched. The CDR3 totals 13 residues. Germline V gene sequence: CDR1 SQVTM, CDR2 ANQGSEA. The CDR3 DNA reads as TGCAGCGTTGGTCACAGGGGGCAAGAGACCCAGTACTTC. Its protein product is CSVGHRGQETQYF.

This chain joins TRBV4-1 and TRBJ2-3, with D tentatively TRBD1 (5 bases). The CDR3 spans 14 residues. Germline V gene sequence: CDR1 MGHRA, CDR2 YSYEKL. V was cut by 0 bases and J by 3 bases, with 7 bases left in between. CDR3 sequence: CASSQERGTDTQYF. As DNA, the CDR3 is TGCGCCAGCAGCCAAGAAAGGGGAACAGATACGCAGTATTTT.